This entry lists 20 T cell receptor beta chains sequenced from one sample in a study of blood T cell repertoires in COVID-19. This table comes from immunoSEQ multiplex PCR, and its TCRdb copy is limited to in-frame clones, with some not included. The sample lists roughly 80,000 clones; about 88% were seen once. The sample comprised peripheral blood. These receptors all come from a woman aged 80 or older with active or convalescent COVID-19.

This clone was detected once. The chain uses TRBV18 and TRBJ2-3, with TRBD1 identical over 8 bases. V gave up 4 bases and J gave up 0 bases; unmatched junction bases: 6. CDR3 size: 16 residues. The germline CDR1 and CDR2 sequences are KGHSH and LQKENI. This chain's CDR3 is CASSRLDRASTDTQYF. The CDR3 nucleotides read TGTGCCAGCTCACGGTTGGACAGGGCTAGCACAGATACGCAGTATTTT.

V usage is TRBV18 and J usage is TRBJ1-6; the match to TRBD1 covers 8 bases. Unmatched junction bases numbered 11, after V lost 5 bases and J lost 11 bases. Germline CDR1 and CDR2: KGHSH and LQKENI. CDR3 length equals 15 residues. The CDR3 coding sequence is TGTGCCAGCTCAAGCGATAGGACAGGGCATACACCCCTCCACTTT. Protein: CASSSDRTGHTPLHF.

The gene calls are TRBV25-1 and TRBJ2-7, with TRBD1 identical over 7 bases. V shed 6 bases and J 3 bases; nucleotides not matched to a gene: 5. The CDR3 has 13 amino acids. Per the germline V gene, CDR1 is MGHDK and CDR2 is SYGVNS. CDR3 sequence reads: CASSAGTVYEQYF. The CDR3 coding sequence is TGTGCCAGCAGCGCCGGGACAGTCTACGAGCAGTACTTC.

The rearrangement joins TRBV7-2 to TRBJ2-5; 7 bases map to TRBD2. CDR1 and CDR2 from the germline V gene are SGHTA and FQGNSA. CDR3 size: 14 residues. The V and J ends lost 5 bases and 3 bases, in that order; junction bases with no gene match: 6. The CDR3 bases are TGTGCCAGCAGCCGTTTACGGGGGGAAGAGACCCAGTACTTC. It encodes CASSRLRGEETQYF.

The CDR3 bases are TGTGCCAGCTCCCCAGCCGGGATTTATAATTCACCCCTCCACTTT. Translated: CASSPAGIYNSPLHF. V usage is TRBV18 and J usage is TRBJ1-6; D call uncertain. Germline V gene sequence: CDR1 KGHSH, CDR2 LQKENI. The ends were cut back, 6 bases at V and 4 bases at J, with 13 bases in the middle. There are 15 residues in the CDR3.

The sample holds a few counts of this clone. The J gene is TRBJ2-5, the V gene TRBV5-4; 9 nucleotides line up with TRBD1. Per germline, CDR1 SGHNT and CDR2 YYREEE (reference sequence). The V gene end was trimmed by 4 bases and the J gene end by 3 bases; junction bases not matched to a gene: 7. The CDR3 loop spans 15 amino acids. The CDR3 region has the DNA TGTGCCAGCAGCGCTGCCGGGACAGGGAAAGAGACCCAGTACTTC. Amino acids: CASSAAGTGKETQYF.

The CDR3 region has the DNA TGTGCCAGCAGCCCGGCGACAGGCATCCACGGGGAGCTGTTTTTT. Translated, it gives CASSPATGIHGELFF. The genes are TRBV28 and TRBJ2-2, with a weak D call TRBD1 (6 bases). V was shortened by 6 bases and J by 7 bases, with 18 bases between the two germline ends. Germline CDR1 reads MDHEN; CDR2 reads SYDVKM. The CDR3 is made up of 15 amino acids.

The V call is TRBV3-1 (or the pseudogene TRBV3-2), the J call TRBJ1-3; TRBD1 might be the D (6 bases). V lost 2 bases and J 3 bases, leaving 11 bases between the germline ends. Germline V lookup: CDR1 LGHDT, CDR2 YNNKEL (reference sequence). CDR3 size: 15 residues. The CDR3 here is CASSQFQGLGNTIYF. The CDR3 DNA sequence: TGTGCCAGCAGCCAATTTCAGGGGCTTGGAAACACCATATATTTT.

In DNA form, the CDR3 reads TGTGCCAGCAGCTTCTCCTCTAGCGGGGGAATGGGCTACAATGAGCAGTTCTTC. Protein product: CASSFSSSGGMGYNEQFF. The chain carries TRBV7-9 and TRBJ2-1; TRBD2 matches at 10 bases. Trimming removed 3 bases from V and 3 bases from J; junction bases left unmatched: 11. CDR1 and CDR2 (germline): SEHNR, FQNEAQ (reference sequence). The CDR3 is 18 residues long.

The V call is TRBV19, the J call TRBJ1-6; D call uncertain. CDR3 length equals 16 residues. With 3 bases removed from V and 4 bases from J, the gap between germline ends came to 13 bases. The germline V gene has CDR1 LNHDA and CDR2 SQIVND (reference sequence). The CDR3 DNA is TGTGCCAGTAGTATTTCTACAGAATCTTATAATTCACCCCTCCACTTT. Translation: CASSISTESYNSPLHF. Together with reference TRBV19 and TRBJ1-6, the CDR3 gives the full variable domain: DGGITQSPKYLFRKEGQNVTLSCEQNLNHDAMYWYRQDPGQGLRLIYYSQIVNDFQKGDIAEGYSVSREKKESFPLTVTSAQKNPTAFYLCASSISTESYNSPLHFGNGTRLTVT.

This clone was picked up one time. The V call is TRBV9, the J call TRBJ2-5; the match to TRBD1 covers 8 bases. V dropped 3 bases and J dropped 4; count of bases not matched to a gene: 5. The CDR3 sequence is 14 residues long. Germline V gene lookup returns CDR1 SGDLS and CDR2 YYNGEE. The CDR3 protein is CASSGKQGVETQYF. In DNA, the CDR3 is TGTGCCAGCAGCGGAAAACAGGGGGTAGAGACCCAGTACTTC. Drawing the rest from reference TRBV9 and TRBJ2-5, the complete variable domain is DSGVTQTPKHLITATGQRVTLRCSPRSGDLSVYWYQQSLDQGLQFLIQYYNGEERAKGNILERFSAQQFPDLHSELNLSSLELGDSALYFCASSGKQGVETQYFGPGTRLLVL.

The chain employs TRBV19 and TRBJ1-1, with D uncertain. In germline, CDR1 is LNHDA, CDR2 SQIVND (reference sequence). Trimming took off 2 bases at V and 2 bases at J, with 3 bases between the two ends. The CDR3 has 12 amino acids. DNA of the CDR3: TGTGCCAGTAGTATATCTAACACTGAAGCTTTCTTT. As protein: CASSISNTEAFF.

The V call is TRBV19, the J call TRBJ2-1; TRBD2 might be the D (7 bases). The CDR3 is 13 amino acids. Trimming stripped 7 bases from V and 6 bases from J, with 13 bases between. Germline CDR1 reads LNHDA; CDR2 reads SQIVND (reference sequence). Written as DNA, the CDR3 is TGTGCCAGTACCGGGGGGCGCTTCAATGAGCAGTTCTTC. Translation: CASTGGRFNEQFF. Complete variable domain (other parts from reference TRBV19 and TRBJ2-1): DGGITQSPKYLFRKEGQNVTLSCEQNLNHDAMYWYRQDPGQGLRLIYYSQIVNDFQKGDIAEGYSVSREKKESFPLTVTSAQKNPTAFYLCASTGGRFNEQFFGPGTRLTVL.

The chain employs TRBV11-1 and TRBJ2-5; D is perhaps TRBD2 (6 bases). Germline V gene data show CDR1 as SGHAT and CDR2 as FQDESV (reference sequence). V lost 1 base and J 4 bases, leaving 16 bases between the germline ends. The CDR3 loop spans 16 amino acids. CDR3 sequence (DNA): TGTGCCAGCAGCTTAGGACTAGGTTTGAGTCGAGAGACCCAGTACTTC. Encoded protein: CASSLGLGLSRETQYF.

The genes are TRBV28 and TRBJ1-2; D is uncertain. CDR3 size: 14 residues. V was pared by 2 bases and J by 3 bases, with 10 bases between. Germline V CDR1 and CDR2: MDHEN, SYDVKM. The chain's CDR3 is CASSLILGYYGYTF. The CDR3 coding sequence is TGTGCCAGCAGTTTAATCCTGGGCTACTATGGCTACACCTTC.

The chain couples TRBV6-2 or TRBV6-3 to TRBJ2-7; possible D gene TRBD1, 5 bases. The germline V gene has CDR1 MNHEY and CDR2 SVGEGT. There are 13 residues in the CDR3. V lost 7 bases, J lost 2 bases, and 12 bases lay in between. Here the CDR3 reads CASTPTGPYEQYF. The DNA of the CDR3 is TGTGCCAGCACCCCTACAGGACCCTACGAGCAGTACTTC.

The chain carries TRBV6-5 and TRBJ2-7; TRBD1 aligns across 11 bases. Trimming took 5 bases from V and 3 from J; bases not matched to a gene: 6. There are 15 residues in the CDR3. Germline CDR1 is MNHEY and CDR2 is SVGAGI. The CDR3 DNA follows: TGTGCCAGCAGTCCCACCGGGACAGGGGGCTACGAGCAGTACTTC. It encodes CASSPTGTGGYEQYF.

This chain uses TRBV28 with TRBJ1-3; D may be TRBD1 (6 bases). The CDR3 sequence is 15 residues long. V lost 2 bases and J 4 bases, leaving 12 bases between the germline ends. Germline V lookup: CDR1 MDHEN, CDR2 SYDVKM. CDR3 in DNA: TGTGCCAGCAGTTTACCACAGGGATCCGGAAACACCATATATTTT. Its protein product is CASSLPQGSGNTIYF.

V usage is TRBV6-6 and J usage is TRBJ1-6; TRBD1 matches 7 bases. J gave up 0 bases and V 6 bases, and 8 bases lay outside the gene matches. Germline V gene lookup returns CDR1 MNHNY and CDR2 SVGAGI (reference sequence). The CDR3 runs 17 residues. CDR3: CASSRERDSSYNSPLHF. CDR3 nucleotides: TGTGCCAGCAGCCGAGAGAGGGACAGCTCCTATAATTCACCCCTCCACTTT.

The J gene is TRBJ2-3, the V gene TRBV5-1; D possibly corresponds to TRBD2 (5 bases). The CDR3 contains 13 residues. The V gene lost 2 bases and the J gene lost 6 bases, with 10 bases spanning the gap. Germline-derived CDR1 and CDR2 are SGHRS and YFSETQ. The DNA for the CDR3 is TGCGCCAGCAGCTTCCGGGATCGGGATACGCAGTATTTT. Translated, it gives CASSFRDRDTQYF.